Presented here are 22 T cell receptor beta chains from one specimen sequenced in a study of blood T cell repertoires in COVID-19. Repertoires were generated with immunoSEQ multiplex PCR, while TCRdb's copy carries only in-frame clones and drops some. Of more than 300,000 clones in the sample, 88% were seen once. Material: peripheral blood. These receptors all stem from a woman in her seventies with COVID-19, enrolled during active disease.

With respect to this clone: In the same sample, other DNA sequences code for this CDR3. This chain connects TRBV28 to TRBJ1-2; D possibly corresponds to TRBD1 (6 bases). Germline CDR1 is MDHEN and CDR2 is SYDVKM. The V end lost 2 bases, the J end lost 2 bases, and 6 bases lay between the germline ends. This CDR3 contains 13 residues. CDR3 sequence: CASSLDRNYGYTF. Written as DNA, the CDR3 is TGTGCCAGCAGTTTAGACAGGAACTATGGCTACACCTTC.

This chain links TRBV10-2 with TRBJ2-1; 11 nucleotides line up with TRBD2. Germline V lookup: CDR1 WSHSY, CDR2 SAAADI. The CDR3 loop spans 16 amino acids. V lost 4 bases to trimming and J lost 3 bases; unmatched junction nucleotides: 5. The CDR3 bases are TGCGCCAGCAGTGGGTTTAGCGGGGGGGTCTACAATGAGCAGTTCTTC. This gives the protein CASSGFSGGVYNEQFF.

This clone was seen just once. This rearrangement joins TRBV7-9 to TRBJ2-1; no reliable D call. This CDR3 region has 11 residues. Trimming cost V 5 bases and J 6 bases, with 5 bases left between them. Germline lookup yields CDR1 SEHNR and CDR2 FQNEAQ (reference sequence). This CDR3 is CASSRGNEQFF. Here the CDR3 DNA reads TGTGCCAGCAGCCGAGGCAATGAGCAGTTCTTC.

This chain links TRBV9 with TRBJ1-1; D unclear. The CDR3 runs 14 residues. V was shortened by 0 bases and J by 7 bases, with 13 bases between the two germline ends. Germline CDR1 reads SGDLS; CDR2 reads YYNGEE. CDR3 DNA: TGTGCCAGCAGCGTAGAACAGACCACGATTGAAGCTTTCTTT. Translated, it gives CASSVEQTTIEAFF.

The chain carries TRBV2 and TRBJ2-3; unclear D gene. Trimming took off 3 bases at V and 4 bases at J, with 5 bases between the two ends. Germline V gene sequence: CDR1 SNHLY, CDR2 FYNNEI. The CDR3 is 12 residues long. In DNA form, the CDR3 reads TGTGCCAGCAGTGATTCCTCAGATACGCAGTATTTT. Amino acid sequence: CASSDSSDTQYF.

The chain carries TRBV30 and TRBJ1-6; 10 nucleotides line up with TRBD1. Looked up from germline, CDR1 is GTSNPN and CDR2 is SVGIG (reference sequence). The CDR3 consists of 13 residues. V shed 5 bases and J 11 bases; nucleotides not matched to a gene: 6. The CDR3, as DNA: TGTGCCTGGGCCGGGACAGGGGAGGCACCCCTCCACTTT. Its protein is CAWAGTGEAPLHF.

The J gene is TRBJ1-2, the V gene TRBV7-9; 11 bases fit TRBD1. The junction had 8 bases not matched to a gene; V was cut back by 4 bases and J by 7 bases. The CDR3 loop spans 15 amino acids. The germline CDR1 and CDR2 sequences are SEHNR and FQNEAQ (reference sequence). CDR3 sequence: CASSSSGTGGLGYTF. CDR3 nucleotide sequence: TGTGCCAGCAGCTCCTCCGGGACAGGGGGACTTGGCTACACCTTC. Full variable domain (missing parts from reference TRBV7-9 and TRBJ1-2): DTGVSQNPRHKITKRGQNVTFRCDPISEHNRLYWYRQTLGQGPEFLTYFQNEAQLEKSRLLSDRFSAERPKGSFSTLEIQRTEQGDSAMYLCASSSSGTGGLGYTFGSGTRLTVV.

V and J are TRBV13 and TRBJ2-2, with D unclear. The CDR3 runs to 14 residues. Trimming took 0 bases from V and 3 from J, leaving 5 bases between them. CDR1 PRHDT and CDR2 FYEKMQ come from the germline V gene (reference sequence). The CDR3 DNA reads TGTGCCAGCAGCTTAGGGACACACACCGGGGAGCTGTTTTTT. Amino acids: CASSLGTHTGELFF.

The gene calls are TRBV6-5 and TRBJ2-3; 8 bases are shared with TRBD2. CDR3 length: 14 residues. Trimming at V came to 5 bases and at J to 4 bases, leaving 5 bases not matched to a gene. CDR1 is MNHEY and CDR2 is SVGAGI in the germline V gene. The CDR3 here is CASSQRLASDTQYF. The CDR3 DNA is TGTGCCAGCAGTCAACGACTAGCGTCAGATACGCAGTATTTT.

This clone has only one observation. V and J are TRBV21-1 and TRBJ2-5; the table's D call, TRBD1, has no DNA check behind it. TRBV21-1 is marked as a pseudogene. This CDR3 contains 15 residues. The CDR3 loop is CASSGGQGDQETQYF. The CDR3 DNA reads as TGTGCCAGCAGTGGGGGACAGGGGGACCAAGAGACCCAGTACTTC.

The chain is built from TRBV3-1 (or the pseudogene TRBV3-2) and TRBJ2-5; D is uncertain. CDR3 length equals 12 residues. Germline-derived CDR1 and CDR2 are LGHDT and YNNKEL (reference sequence). V lost 6 bases, J lost 0 bases, and 5 bases lay in between. The CDR3 DNA sequence: TGTGCCAGCAGATCGTACCAAGAGACCCAGTACTTC. Translated, it gives CASRSYQETQYF.

The rearrangement links TRBV5-1 to TRBJ1-2, with 7 bases identical to TRBD1. The CDR3 runs 13 residues. Germline V lookup: CDR1 SGHRS, CDR2 YFSETQ. After removal of 4 bases from V and 4 bases from J, the junction contained 4 bases not matched to a gene. CDR3 sequence reads: CASSPDRSYGYTF. The CDR3 coding sequence is TGCGCCAGCAGCCCGGACAGGTCCTATGGCTACACCTTC.

V is TRBV11-2 and J is TRBJ2-5, with TRBD1 matching over 7 bases. V was clipped by 5 bases and J by 2 bases; unmatched bases: 5. The CDR3 sequence is 14 residues long. Germline V gene data show CDR1 as SGHAT and CDR2 as FQNNGV. As DNA, the CDR3 is TGTGCCAGCAGCCTTGGACAGGCACAAGAGACCCAGTACTTC. Its protein product is CASSLGQAQETQYF.

J is TRBJ1-1 and V is TRBV27; D may be TRBD1 (6 bases). V lost 8 bases, J lost 3 bases, and 13 bases lay in between. In germline, CDR1 is MNHEY, CDR2 SMNVEV (reference sequence). The CDR3 has 13 amino acids. Here the CDR3 reads CASGQDSYTEAFF. The CDR3 DNA follows: TGTGCCAGCGGGCAGGACAGTTACACTGAAGCTTTCTTT.

The V and J genes are TRBV19 and TRBJ1-1, with D uncertain. V lost 4 bases to trimming and J lost 1 base, with 7 bases between them. Germline V gives CDR1 LNHDA, CDR2 SQIVND (reference sequence). The CDR3 spans 13 residues. The CDR3 loop reads CASSKTGNTEAFF. Here the CDR3 DNA reads TGTGCCAGTAGTAAGACTGGGAACACTGAAGCTTTCTTT.

The chain employs TRBV12-3 or TRBV12-4 and TRBJ1-1; D call uncertain. The CDR3 length is 11 residues. CDR3 coding DNA: TGTGCAGTGCGTCTGAACACTGAAGCTTTCTTT. This codes for CAVRLNTEAFF.

The chain is built from TRBV3-1 (or the pseudogene TRBV3-2) and TRBJ2-1, with 9 bases matching TRBD1. This CDR3 spans 15 amino acids. J lost 4 bases, V lost 4 bases, and 5 bases had no gene match. CDR1 LGHDT and CDR2 YNNKEL come from the germline V gene (reference sequence). In nucleotides, the CDR3 is TGTGCCAGCAGCCGTACCGGGACAGGGTACAATGAGCAGTTCTTC. It yields the protein CASSRTGTGYNEQFF.

This chain links TRBV15 with TRBJ2-5; TRBD2 agrees at 7 bases. Germline CDR1 LNHNV, CDR2 YYDKDF (reference sequence). V lost 3 bases and J lost 5; bases outside the gene matches: 6. The CDR3 extends over 14 amino acids. In DNA form, the CDR3 reads TGTGCCACCAGCAGCTTCGGGGGGTACGAGACCCAGTACTTC. It encodes CATSSFGGYETQYF.

V usage is TRBV7-2 and J usage is TRBJ1-2; 7 bases fit TRBD1. Germline CDR1 reads SGHTA; CDR2 reads FQGNSA. J was trimmed by 4 bases and V by 1 base; bases with no gene match: 9. The CDR3 sequence is 16 residues long. Written as DNA, the CDR3 is TGTGCCAGCAGCTTAGGGTTCCAGGGGGGAGGCTATGGCTACACCTTC. The encoded protein is CASSLGFQGGGYGYTF.

CDR3 coding DNA: TGTGCCAGCAGACAGCGGGGGGGCCTCTATGAGACCCAGTACTTC. This sequence encodes CASRQRGGLYETQYF. V and J are TRBV3-1 (or the pseudogene TRBV3-2) and TRBJ2-5, with 10 bases aligning to TRBD2. CDR1 and CDR2 (germline): LGHDT, YNNKEL (reference sequence). The CDR3 spans 15 residues. V was pared by 6 bases and J by 5 bases, with 9 bases of the junction left unmatched.

The chain employs TRBV19 and TRBJ2-2, with 7 bases matching TRBD2. CDR3 size: 15 residues. The V gene's germline CDR1 is LNHDA and CDR2 SQIVND (reference sequence). V shed 7 bases and J 1 base; nucleotides not matched to a gene: 6. The CDR3 DNA follows: TGTGCCAGTACCCCCGGGGGGATGAACACCGGGGAGCTGTTTTTT. It translates to CASTPGGMNTGELFF.

This clone showed up just a few times. The CDR3 is CASTEGRAYEQYF. The CDR3 region has the DNA TGTGCCAGCACCGAGGGCCGGGCCTACGAGCAGTACTTC. The chain has TRBV2 and TRBJ2-7; maybe TRBD2 (5 bases). With 7 bases removed from V and 2 bases from J, the gap between germline ends came to 12 bases. CDR3 size: 13 residues. The V gene's germline CDR1 is SNHLY and CDR2 FYNNEI.